The clone carrying this T cell receptor beta chain was picked up a small number of times. Antigen: not known. The germline gives CDR1 SGHNT, CDR2 YYREEE (reference sequence). This CDR3 has 15 amino acids. V shed 0 bases and J shed 0 bases, with 10 bases lying between them. The data stem from a study of cytomegalovirus exposure and HLA in healthy donors. Study conclusions and caveats: An analysis that was carried out later associated 17,000 or so TCR beta sequences with HLA alleles at 0.05 false discovery rate. As a later analysis revealed, the rate of TCR association differed by HLA locus, with DRB1 most and HLA-C fewest. No immune exposure information besides CMV serostatus was available.

13 Jbeta primers and 60 Vbeta primers were used for the PCR. Methods used by the authors: The count from a later analysis was roughly 80 million unique TCR beta chains, 9.5 million to 11 million of them shared. Profiling relied on immunoSEQ multiplex PCR, and the TCRdb table lists in-frame clones only, not all of them. Clonal size and the V and J genes are those of that table, whereas D and trimming came from the DNA. The sample shows around 110,000 clones, around 80% of them seen only once. Material: PBMCs. The rearrangement uses TRBV5-4 and TRBJ2-7; D remains unclear. This clonotype was obtained from a man aged 30 to 45 in good health and CMV-seropositive. CDR3 amino acids: CASSLDRGLSYEQYF. For the CDR3, the DNA is TGTGCCAGCAGCTTGGATCGCGGTCTCTCCTACGAGCAGTACTTC.